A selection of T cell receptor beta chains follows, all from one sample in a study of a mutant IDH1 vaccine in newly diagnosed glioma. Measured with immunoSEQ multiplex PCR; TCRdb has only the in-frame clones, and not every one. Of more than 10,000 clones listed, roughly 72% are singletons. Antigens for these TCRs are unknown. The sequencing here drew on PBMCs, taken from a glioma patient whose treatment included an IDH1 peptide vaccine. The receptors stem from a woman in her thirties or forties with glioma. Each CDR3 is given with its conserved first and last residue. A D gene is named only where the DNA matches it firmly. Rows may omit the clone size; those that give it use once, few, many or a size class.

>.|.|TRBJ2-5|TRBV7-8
TGTGCCAGCAGCGCTAACAGGGTCCCAGAGACCCAGTACTTC
CASSANRVPETQYF
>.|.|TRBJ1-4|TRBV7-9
TGTGCCAGCAGCCTGGGACGTCGCACCACTAATGAAAAACTGTTTTTT
CASSLGRRTTNEKLFF
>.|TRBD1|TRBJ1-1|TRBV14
TGTGCCAGCAGCTTTAACAGGGGAAGTACTGAAGCTTTCTTT
CASSFNRGSTEAFF
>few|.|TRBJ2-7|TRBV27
TGTGCCAGCAGCATAAACTCAGGGGTAAGAGTGCAGTACTTC
CASSINSGVRVQYF
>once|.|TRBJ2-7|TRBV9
TGTGCCAGCAGCGTTAACACAGTCGACGAGCAGTACTTC
CASSVNTVDEQYF
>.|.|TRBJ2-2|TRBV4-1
TGCGCCAGCAGCCTGAGATTAGCCGGGGAGCTGTTTTTT
CASSLRLAGELFF
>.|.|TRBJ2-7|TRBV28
TGTGCCAGCAGTCGACAAGCGCTAGAGCAGTACTTC
CASSRQALEQYF
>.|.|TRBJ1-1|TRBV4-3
TGCGCCAGCAGCCAAACAGGCGGTAACACTGAAGCTTTCTTT
CASSQTGGNTEAFF
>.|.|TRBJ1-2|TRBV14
TGTGCCAGCAGCCAAGACAACTATGGCTACACCTTC
CASSQDNYGYTF
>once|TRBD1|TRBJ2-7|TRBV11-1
TGTGCCAGCAGTCGGACAGGGGGACAAGAGCAGTACTTC
CASSRTGGQEQYF
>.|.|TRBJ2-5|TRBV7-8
TGTGCCAGCAGCTTAGGGGGCACGGGGGGCTTTCAAGAGACCCAGTACTTC
CASSLGGTGGFQETQYF
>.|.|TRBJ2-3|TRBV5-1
TGCGCCAGCAGCGCGGACCCCTCTGGGGATACGCAGTATTTT
CASSADPSGDTQYF
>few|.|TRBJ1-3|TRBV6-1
TGTGCCAGCAGTGAAGGCAGGGCTGGAAACACCATATATTTT
CASSEGRAGNTIYF
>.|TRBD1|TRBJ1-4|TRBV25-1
TGTGCCAGCAGCCCCCGGACAGGGGGAGGCGAAAAACTGTTTTTT
CASSPRTGGGEKLFF
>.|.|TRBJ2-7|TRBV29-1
TGCAGCGTTGAAGCAGACAGACCCTACGAGCAGTACTTC
CSVEADRPYEQYF
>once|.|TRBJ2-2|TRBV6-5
TGTGCCAGCAGTTCGTATAACACCGGGGAGCTGTTTTTT
CASSSYNTGELFF
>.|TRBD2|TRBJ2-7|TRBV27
TGTGCCAGCAGACATGAGCCGGGACTAGCGGAGGGGGAGTACTTC
CASRHEPGLAEGEYF
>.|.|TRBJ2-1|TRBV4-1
TGCGCCAGCAGCCAAGATAATGCTAACTACAATGAGCAGTTCTTC
CASSQDNANYNEQFF
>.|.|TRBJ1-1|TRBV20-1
TGCAGTGCTAGATTGGGGGCTGAAGCTTTCTTT
CSARLGAEAFF
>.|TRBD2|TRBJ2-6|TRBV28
TGTGCCAGCAGTCCGGGTGGTAGCGGGGGGTTTGGGGCCAACGTCCTGACTTTC
CASSPGGSGGFGANVLTF
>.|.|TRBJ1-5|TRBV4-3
TGCGCCAGCAGCCAAGAAGGGCAGGGTGGCTTTCCCCAGCATTTT
CASSQEGQGGFPQHF
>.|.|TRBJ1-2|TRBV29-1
TGCAGCGTTGAAGATTATGCTTCGGACGGGAACTATGGCTACACCTTC
CSVEDYASDGNYGYTF
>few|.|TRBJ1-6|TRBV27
TGTGCCAGCAGTTTAGGCCCAACGACAGCGGCACTCCACTTT
CASSLGPTTAALHF
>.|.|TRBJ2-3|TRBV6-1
TGTGCCAGCAGTGATCGTGGGGGGCGCACAGATACGCAGTATTTT
CASSDRGGRTDTQYF
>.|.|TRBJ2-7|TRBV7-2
TGTGCCAGCAGCTTACTCGGGGAAGCCTACGAGCAGTACTTC
CASSLLGEAYEQYF
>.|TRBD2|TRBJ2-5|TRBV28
TGTGCCAGCAGCCAACCCGCAGCGGGAGGACCCCAGGGGGCCCAGTACTTC
CASSQPAAGGPQGAQYF
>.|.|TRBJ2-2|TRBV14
TGTGCCAGCAGCCAGGGAACCGGAGGGCCGAACACCGGGGAGCTGTTTTTT
CASSQGTGGPNTGELFF
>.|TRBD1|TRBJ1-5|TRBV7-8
TGTGCCAGCAGCTTAAGGGGGCAAAATCAGCCCCAGCATTTT
CASSLRGQNQPQHF
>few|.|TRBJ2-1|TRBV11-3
TGTGCCAGCAGCTCTACCCCAAACACAAATGAGCAGTTCTTC
CASSSTPNTNEQFF
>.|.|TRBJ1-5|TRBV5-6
TGTGCCAGCAGCCTTAGGGACCAGCCCCAGCATTTT
CASSLRDQPQHF
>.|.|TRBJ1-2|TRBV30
TGTGCCTGGAGGGGGGCAGGGAGATATGGCTACACCTTC
CAWRGAGRYGYTF
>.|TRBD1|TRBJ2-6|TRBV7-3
TGTGCCAGCAGCCCATCGGACAGGTTCGGCCCTGGGGCCAACGTCCTGACTTTC
CASSPSDRFGPGANVLTF
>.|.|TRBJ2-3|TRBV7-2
TGTGCCAGCAGCTACAAGGACTTCACAGATACGCAGTATTTT
CASSYKDFTDTQYF
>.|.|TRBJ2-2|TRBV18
TGTGCCAGCTCACCACCGAGGGGGAACACCGGGGAGCTGTTTTTT
CASSPPRGNTGELFF
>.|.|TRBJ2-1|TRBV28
TGTGCCAGCAGGACAGGGAAAGGGGGGGCGAATGAGCAGTTCTTC
CASRTGKGGANEQFF
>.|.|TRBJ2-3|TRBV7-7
TGTGCTAGCAGCCCCCCGGGGGTCTATACGCAGTATTTT
CASSPPGVYTQYF
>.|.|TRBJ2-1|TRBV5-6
TGTGCCAGCAGCTTATACAGAGATCGGCGGAATGAGCAGTTCTTC
CASSLYRDRRNEQFF
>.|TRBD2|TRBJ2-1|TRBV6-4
TGTGCCAGCAGTGTTCATGGTGTAGCGGGAGTGCGGGAGCAGTTCTTC
CASSVHGVAGVREQFF
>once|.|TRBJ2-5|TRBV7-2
TGTGCCAGCAGCTTAGCCGGTGGTCAGGGAGTTGGGGTAAAGACCCAGTACTTC
CASSLAGGQGVGVKTQYF
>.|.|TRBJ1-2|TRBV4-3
TGCGCCAGCAGCCAAGTTGGTCAGCTCGTGGGCTACACCTTC
CASSQVGQLVGYTF
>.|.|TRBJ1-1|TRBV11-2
TGTGCCAGCAGCTTAGTTAGGAGCGGGCTCTTGAACACTGAAGCTTTCTTT
CASSLVRSGLLNTEAFF
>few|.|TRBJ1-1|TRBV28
TGTGCCAGCACAAATCGCAGGGACCCAAGAACTGAAGCTTTCTTT
CASTNRRDPRTEAFF
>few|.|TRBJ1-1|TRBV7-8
TGTGCCAGCAGCTCGGACACGAACACTGAAGCTTTCTTT
CASSSDTNTEAFF
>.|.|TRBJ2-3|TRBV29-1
TGCAGCGTTGAGGGGTTTACGTCAGATACGCAGTATTTT
CSVEGFTSDTQYF
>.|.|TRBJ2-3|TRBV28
TGTGCCAGCGCGGGTACTTTCACAGATACGCAGTATTTT
CASAGTFTDTQYF
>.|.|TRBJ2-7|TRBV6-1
TGTGCCAGCAGTGAAGCGATAACAGGGAGGGGAGCCTACGAGCAGTACTTC
CASSEAITGRGAYEQYF
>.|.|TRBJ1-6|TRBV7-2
TGTGCCAGCAGCTGGGGGTTGGGGTATAATTCACCCCTCCACTTT
CASSWGLGYNSPLHF
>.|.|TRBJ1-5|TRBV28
TGTGCCAGCAGTAGGGGAGATGGGGGCAATCAGCCCCAGCATTTT
CASSRGDGGNQPQHF
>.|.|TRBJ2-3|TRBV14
TGTGCCAGCAGCCAGAGGAGGGGCCCAGATACGCAGTATTTT
CASSQRRGPDTQYF
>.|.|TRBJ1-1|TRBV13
TGTGCCAGCAGCTTAGGTGAGGACACTGAAGCTTTCTTT
CASSLGEDTEAFF
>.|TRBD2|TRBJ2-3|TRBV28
TGTGCCAGCAGTCAGGGCACGACTAGCGGGGTTGGAGATACGCAGTATTTT
CASSQGTTSGVGDTQYF